This T cell receptor (beta chain) comes out of a study of blood T cell repertoires in COVID-19. Study-level information: Researchers got acute and convalescent COVID-19 samples from the United States, Italy and Spain.

Here immunoSEQ multiplex PCR was the method, and the copy in TCRdb shows in-frame clones only, minus some. The sample gives about 270,000 clones, around 91% of which show up once; 2% to 2.5% is in the top ten. CDR1 and CDR2 from the germline V gene are MNHEY and SMNVEV (reference sequence). V lost 8 bases and J lost 4, with 20 bases in between. The CDR3 sequence is 15 residues long. The sequencing sample was made of PBMCs or T cells enriched from blood (not recorded which). The chain joins TRBV27 to TRBJ1-2; perhaps TRBD1 as D (5 bases). The TCR was taken from a woman in her late teens or twenties who had recovered from COVID-19. This CDR3 is CASGQYYKVRYGYTF. The CDR3 DNA sequence: TGTGCCAGCGGACAATATTACAAGGTCCGCTATGGCTACACCTTC.